This is a list of T cell receptor beta chains from one sample in a study of cytomegalovirus exposure and HLA in healthy donors. The assay was immunoSEQ multiplex PCR, and TCRdb's table has in-frame clones only and misses some. The sample shows about 130,000 clones, roughly two thirds of them seen only once. The sample comprised PBMCs. Receptors were obtained from a young man in good health and CMV-seropositive. The CDR3 runs from the conserved cysteine through the conserved F or W. D genes are given only for firm matches. Size values are once, few and many counts, or a class for expanded clones, and some rows have none.

>-|TRBJ2-1|TRBD2|TRBV11-3
CASSWTGLDNEQFF
TGTGCCAGCAGCTGGACCGGACTAGACAATGAGCAGTTCTTC
>-|TRBJ2-1|TRBD2|TRBV7-3
CASSNNLAGEQFF
TGTGCCAGCAGCAATAATTTAGCGGGAGAGCAGTTCTTC
>-|TRBJ2-2|TRBD2|TRBV6-1
CASSEGGSVGGELFF
TGTGCCAGCAGTGAGGGCGGGAGTGTTGGCGGGGAGCTGTTTTTT
>-|TRBJ1-6|TRBD1|TRBV7-3
CASSLIPIGRGNRSPLHF
TGTGCCAGCAGCTTAATTCCGATCGGCAGGGGGAACCGCTCACCCCTCCACTTT
>few|TRBJ2-2|-|TRBV4-1
CASSQELTNTGELFF
TGCGCCAGCAGCCAAGAACTAACGAACACCGGGGAGCTGTTTTTT
>-|TRBJ2-7|TRBD1|TRBV27
CASSPDRGYEQYF
TGTGCCAGCAGCCCGGACAGGGGTTACGAGCAGTACTTC
>-|TRBJ2-7|-|TRBV27
CASSSRAYLKEQYF
TGTGCCAGCAGTTCGCGGGCCTATCTGAAGGAGCAGTACTTC
>-|TRBJ2-7|TRBD2|TRBV10-3
CAISEREGIGSLEQYF
TGTGCCATCAGTGAGAGGGAGGGAATCGGGTCGCTCGAGCAGTACTTC
>once|TRBJ2-2|TRBD2|TRBV5-1
CASSLVLAGLGDRELFF
TGCGCCAGCAGCTTGGTTCTAGCGGGCCTGGGGGACCGGGAGCTGTTTTTT
>-|TRBJ2-1|-|TRBV5-4
CASSLSAIDNEQFF
TGTGCCAGCAGCTTGTCCGCGATAGACAATGAGCAGTTCTTC
>once|TRBJ2-1|-|TRBV7-8
CASSLGEGVYYEQFF
TGTGCCAGCAGCTTAGGCGAGGGAGTCTACTATGAGCAGTTCTTC